The 5 T cell receptor beta chains listed next were all sequenced from one sample in a study of T cell responses to AZD1222 COVID-19 vaccine. Data came from immunoSEQ multiplex PCR; TCRdb stores just in-frame clones and leaves some out. The repertoire holds approximately 90,000 clones, with 89% as singletons. The material sequenced was peripheral blood, taken 28 days after the second AZD1222 dose. The receptors here all came from an adult who received the AZD1222 COVID-19 vaccine.

This clone was observed many times. This chain joins TRBV28 and TRBJ1-3, with 8 nucleotides matching TRBD1. Germline CDR1 reads MDHEN; CDR2 reads SYDVKM. The V gene end was trimmed by 6 bases and the J gene end by 2 bases; junction bases not matched to a gene: 3. This CDR3 spans 14 amino acids. CDR3 amino acids: CASRLTGAGNTIYF. DNA for the CDR3: TGTGCCAGCAGGCTGACAGGGGCTGGAAACACCATATATTTT.

DNA of the CDR3: TGTGCCAGCAGGGGATCTAGCGGGGGGGGCAATGAGCAGTTCTTC. Translating gives CASRGSSGGGNEQFF. The rearrangement joins TRBV6-5 to TRBJ2-1; TRBD2 agrees at 12 bases. The trim removed 6 bases at V and 6 bases at J, leaving 6 bases unmatched. This CDR3 has 15 amino acids. Germline CDR1 is MNHEY and CDR2 is SVGAGI.

The rearrangement links TRBV6-5 to TRBJ2-7; 7 bases map to TRBD1. The CDR3 length is 15 residues. Per the germline V gene, CDR1 is MNHEY and CDR2 is SVGAGI. Trimming at V came to 2 bases and at J to 5 bases, leaving 9 bases not matched to a gene. The CDR3 spells CASSYGQVALHEQYF. In DNA, the CDR3 is TGTGCCAGCAGTTACGGACAGGTTGCGCTCCACGAGCAGTACTTC.

The V call is TRBV28, the J call TRBJ2-7; unclear D gene. This CDR3 comprises 14 residues. V gave up 6 bases and J gave up 7 bases, with 19 bases separating them. Germline V gene lookup returns CDR1 MDHEN and CDR2 SYDVKM. CDR3 sequence: CASSHQNTVREQYF. As DNA, the CDR3 is TGTGCCAGCAGCCACCAGAACACCGTCCGGGAGCAGTACTTC.

The table lists this clone with a count of one. The rearrangement uses TRBV13 and TRBJ2-5; possibly TRBD1 for D (5 bases). Germline V gene sequence: CDR1 PRHDT, CDR2 FYEKMQ (reference sequence). This CDR3 spans 13 amino acids. The ends were cut back, 5 bases at V and 2 bases at J, with 9 bases in the middle. CDR3: CASSRRQQETQYF. DNA for the CDR3: TGTGCCAGCAGCCGTAGACAGCAAGAGACCCAGTACTTC.